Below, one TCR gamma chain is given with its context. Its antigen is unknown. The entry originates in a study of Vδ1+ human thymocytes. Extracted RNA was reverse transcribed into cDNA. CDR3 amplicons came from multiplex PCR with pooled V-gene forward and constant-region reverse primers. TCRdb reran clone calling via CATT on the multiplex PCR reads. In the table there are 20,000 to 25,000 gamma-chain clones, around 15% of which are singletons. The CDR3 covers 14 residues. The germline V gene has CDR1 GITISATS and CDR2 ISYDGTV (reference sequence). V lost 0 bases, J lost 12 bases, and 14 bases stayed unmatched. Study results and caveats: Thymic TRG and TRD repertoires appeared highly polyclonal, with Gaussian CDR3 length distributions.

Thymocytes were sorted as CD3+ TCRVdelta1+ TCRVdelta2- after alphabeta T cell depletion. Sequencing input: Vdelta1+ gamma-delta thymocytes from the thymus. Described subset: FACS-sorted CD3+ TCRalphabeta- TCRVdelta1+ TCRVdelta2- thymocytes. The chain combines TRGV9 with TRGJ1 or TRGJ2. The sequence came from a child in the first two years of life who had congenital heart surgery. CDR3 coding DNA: TGTGCCTTGTGGGAGGTGCCTGGAGGGTTGGTGAAACTCTTT. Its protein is CALWEVPGGLVKLF.